The present T cell receptor beta chain was sequenced within a study of blood T cell repertoires in COVID-19 (dated by TCRdb to 2020 to 2021). With respect to the entire study: The collaborator samples originated in the United States, Italy and Spain and spanned the acute and convalescent phases of COVID-19. The material from the prospective study consisted of cDNA or gDNA derived from T cells, B-cell-depleted T cells, or PBMCs. Subjects who had been exposed to COVID-19, were actively infected with it, or had recovered from it provided the deeply sampled blood TCRbeta repertoires that made up the dataset. The repertoires were made available in a free public database intended to serve as a resource for research on the immune response to SARS-CoV-2. Samples were obtained from the ongoing ImmuneRACE study (first 160 participants) and from about 1,300 subjects provided by 6 global collaborators. A de-identified subject ID, COVID-19 status, age in years and sex were almost always included in the sample metadata. Where available, HLA class I and class II types were obtained from metadata supplied by the sample provider rather than from assay-based typing.

The germline V gene encodes CDR1 WSHSY and CDR2 SAAADI. Ends trimmed: V by 6 bases, J by 7 bases; bases unmatched to a gene: 16. Measured from the cysteine to the phenylalanine, the CDR3 is 17 residues long. Only CDR3 DNA is held: 51 bases, read in frame from base 1. Results and caveats for the whole study, not just this receptor: The quantity of clinical and demographic metadata differed by source and by participant and was supplied without curation.

Remarks on this clone: What antigen it recognizes has not been identified. No base quality information exists; no much larger clone differs at one position.

TCRbeta CDR3 regions were amplified from genomic DNA by means of the immunoSEQ Assay, a bias-controlled multiplex PCR. The source study handled its data this way. The number of nucleated cells in each sample was estimated from the amplification of reference gene primers within the assay. Sequence reads were collapsed and filtered to measure the absolute abundance of every unique TCRbeta CDR3 rearrangement. For each sample, productive Simpson clonality was calculated by taking the square root of Simpson's diversity index across productive rearrangements. What TCRdb holds here is the immuneACCESS table cut down to in-frame rearrangements. Part of the clones is not present; checked against another copy, under half of the missing clones reflect an unresolved V gene, and the others are unexplained. V, J and clone size were drawn from that table, and D and trimming were deduced from the DNA. Here the sample has around 260,000 clones; about 86% occur a single time. Less than 20% of the sample rests with the top ten.

In Seattle, one collaborating source enrolled patients while the infection was active and tracked those patients longitudinally over the course of disease. Collaborating institutions collected whole blood in K2EDTA tubes following their own protocols. For TCRbeta analysis, collaborators shipped samples in one of three forms: frozen whole blood, isolated PBMCs, or DNA extracted from either of those sample types. The chain is encoded by TRBV10-2 joined to TRBJ2-1; 9 bases in the junction line up with TRBD2. The clonotype originates from a person in their 70s with COVID-19, enrolled during active disease. The specimen sequenced was peripheral blood. DNA sequence: TGCGCCAGCAGCTCCGGCCCAACTAGCGGGTTAGGTAATGAGCAGTTCTTC. Translated, it gives CASSSGPTSGLGNEQFF.